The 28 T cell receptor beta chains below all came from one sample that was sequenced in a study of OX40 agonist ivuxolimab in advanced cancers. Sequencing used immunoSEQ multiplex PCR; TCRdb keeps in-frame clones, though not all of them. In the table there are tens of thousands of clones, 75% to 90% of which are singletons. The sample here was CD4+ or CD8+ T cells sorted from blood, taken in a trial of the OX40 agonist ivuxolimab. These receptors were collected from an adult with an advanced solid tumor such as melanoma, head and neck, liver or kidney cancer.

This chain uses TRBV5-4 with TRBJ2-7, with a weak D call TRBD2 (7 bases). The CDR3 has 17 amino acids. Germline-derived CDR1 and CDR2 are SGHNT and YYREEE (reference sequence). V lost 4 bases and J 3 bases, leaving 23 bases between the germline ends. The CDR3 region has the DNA TGTGCCAGCAGCCCATCAACAACAGGGTGGGGGGGCTACGAGCAGTACTTC. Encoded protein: CASSPSTTGWGGYEQYF.

CDR3 amino acids: CASSSPTSGPTGELFF. In DNA, the CDR3 is TGTGCCAGCAGCTCCCCTACTAGCGGGCCCACCGGGGAGCTGTTTTTT. The chain carries TRBV7-9 and TRBJ2-2, with TRBD2 matching 9 bases. Germline V gene data show CDR1 as SEHNR and CDR2 as FQNEAQ (reference sequence). The CDR3 runs to 16 residues. After removal of 4 bases from V and 4 bases from J, the junction contained 7 bases not matched to a gene.

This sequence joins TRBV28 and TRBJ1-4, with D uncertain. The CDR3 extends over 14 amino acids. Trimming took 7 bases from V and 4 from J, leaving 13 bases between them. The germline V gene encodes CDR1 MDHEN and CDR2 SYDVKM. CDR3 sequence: CASTPSTDNEKLFF. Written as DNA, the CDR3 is TGTGCCAGCACCCCCTCCACTGATAATGAAAAACTGTTTTTT.

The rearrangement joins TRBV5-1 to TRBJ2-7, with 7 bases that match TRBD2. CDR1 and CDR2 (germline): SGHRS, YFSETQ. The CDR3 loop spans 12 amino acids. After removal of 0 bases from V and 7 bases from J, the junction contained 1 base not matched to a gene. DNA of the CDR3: TGCGCCAGCAGCTTGGCAGCGGGAGAGCAGTACTTC. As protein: CASSLAAGEQYF.

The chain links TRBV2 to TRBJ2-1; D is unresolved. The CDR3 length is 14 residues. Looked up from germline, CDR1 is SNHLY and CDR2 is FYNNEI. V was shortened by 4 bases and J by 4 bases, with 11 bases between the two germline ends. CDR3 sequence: CASSGAIVYNEQFF. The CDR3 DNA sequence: TGTGCCAGCAGTGGGGCAATAGTATACAATGAGCAGTTCTTC. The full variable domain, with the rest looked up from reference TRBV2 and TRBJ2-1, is EPEVTQTPSHQVTQMGQEVILRCVPISNHLYFYWYRQILGQKVEFLVSFYNNEISEKSEIFDDQFSVERPDGSNFTLKIRSTKLEDSAMYFCASSGAIVYNEQFFGPGTRLTVL.

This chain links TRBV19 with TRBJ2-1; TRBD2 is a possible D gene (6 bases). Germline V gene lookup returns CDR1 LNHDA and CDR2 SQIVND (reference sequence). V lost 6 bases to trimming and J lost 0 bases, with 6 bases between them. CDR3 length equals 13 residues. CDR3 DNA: TGTGCCAGTAGCGGGGGCTCCTACAATGAGCAGTTCTTC. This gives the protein CASSGGSYNEQFF.

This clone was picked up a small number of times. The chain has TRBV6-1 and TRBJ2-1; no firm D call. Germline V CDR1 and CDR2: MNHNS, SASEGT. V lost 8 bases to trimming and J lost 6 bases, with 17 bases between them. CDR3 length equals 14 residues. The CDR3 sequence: CASSKIDLSNEQFF. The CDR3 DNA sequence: TGTGCCAGCTCGAAGATAGACTTATCCAATGAGCAGTTCTTC.

CDR3 bases: TGTGCCAGCAGTGAGATGGCAGGGGTGACTGAAGCTTTCTTT. It translates to CASSEMAGVTEAFF. V gene TRBV6-4 combines with J gene TRBJ1-1; D possibly corresponds to TRBD1 (6 bases). Germline CDR1 and CDR2: MRHNA and SNTAGT. CDR3 length: 14 residues. Between the trimmed V and J ends, which lost 3 bases and 5 bases, there was a span of 13 bases.

The CDR3 is CASSLEGSSFNYGYTF. The CDR3 nucleotides read TGCGCCAGCAGCTTGGAGGGTTCGAGCTTTAACTATGGCTACACCTTC. J is TRBJ1-2 and V is TRBV5-1; D call uncertain. Germline assignment: CDR1 SGHRS and CDR2 YFSETQ. This CDR3 has 16 residues. Trimming stripped 0 bases from V and 1 base from J, with 13 bases between. The full variable domain, its missing parts supplied by reference TRBV5-1 and TRBJ1-2, is KAGVTQTPRYLIKTRGQQVTLSCSPISGHRSVSWYQQTPGQGLQFLFEYFSETQRNKGNFPGRFSGRQFSNSRSEMNVSTLELGDSALYLCASSLEGSSFNYGYTFGSGTRLTVV.

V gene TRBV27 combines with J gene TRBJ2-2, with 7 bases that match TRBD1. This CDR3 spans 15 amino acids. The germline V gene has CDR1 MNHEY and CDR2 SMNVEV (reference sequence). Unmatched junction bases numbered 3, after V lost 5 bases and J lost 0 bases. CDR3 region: CASSPQGTNTGELFF. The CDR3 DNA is TGTGCCAGCAGTCCACAGGGGACGAACACCGGGGAGCTGTTTTTT.

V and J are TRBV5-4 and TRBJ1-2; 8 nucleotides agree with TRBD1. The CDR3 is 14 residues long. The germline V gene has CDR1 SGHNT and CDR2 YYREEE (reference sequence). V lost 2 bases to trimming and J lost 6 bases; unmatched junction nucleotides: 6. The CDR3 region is CASSFSGGGNGYTF. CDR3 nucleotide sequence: TGTGCCAGCAGCTTTTCAGGGGGCGGAAATGGCTACACCTTC.

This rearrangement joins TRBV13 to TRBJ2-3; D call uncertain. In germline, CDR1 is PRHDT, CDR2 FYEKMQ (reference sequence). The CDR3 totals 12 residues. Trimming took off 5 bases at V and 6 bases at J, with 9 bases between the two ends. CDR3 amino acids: CASSVIGDTQYF. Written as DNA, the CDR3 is TGTGCCAGCAGCGTAATAGGGGATACGCAGTATTTT. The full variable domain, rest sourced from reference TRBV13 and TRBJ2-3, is AAGVIQSPRHLIKEKRETATLKCYPIPRHDTVYWYQQGPGQDPQFLISFYEKMQSDKGSIPDRFSAQQFSDYHSELNMSSLELGDSALYFCASSVIGDTQYFGPGTRLTVL.

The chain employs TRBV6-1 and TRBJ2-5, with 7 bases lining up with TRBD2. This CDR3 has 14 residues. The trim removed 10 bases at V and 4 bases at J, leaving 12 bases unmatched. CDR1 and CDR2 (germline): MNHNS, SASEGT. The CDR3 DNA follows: TGTGCCATTTCCACGGGGGGAGTGCGAGAGACCCAGTACTTC. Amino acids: CAISTGGVRETQYF.

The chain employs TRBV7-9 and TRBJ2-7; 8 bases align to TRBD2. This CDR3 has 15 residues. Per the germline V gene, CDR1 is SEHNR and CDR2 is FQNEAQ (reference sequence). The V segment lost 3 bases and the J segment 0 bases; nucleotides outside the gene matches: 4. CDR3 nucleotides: TGTGCCAGCAGCTTGGCGGGGGGCGGCTCCTACGAGCAGTACTTC. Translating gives CASSLAGGGSYEQYF. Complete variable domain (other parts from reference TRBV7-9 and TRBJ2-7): DTGVSQNPRHKITKRGQNVTFRCDPISEHNRLYWYRQTLGQGPEFLTYFQNEAQLEKSRLLSDRFSAERPKGSFSTLEIQRTEQGDSAMYLCASSLAGGGSYEQYFGPGTRLTVT.

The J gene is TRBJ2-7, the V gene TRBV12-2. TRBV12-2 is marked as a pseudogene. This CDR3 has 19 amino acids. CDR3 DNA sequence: TGTGCAAGTCGCTTAGAAGGTGGTGGAGCAGGTAGGAGCTCCTACGAGCAGTACTTC. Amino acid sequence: CASRLEGGGAGRSSYEQYF.

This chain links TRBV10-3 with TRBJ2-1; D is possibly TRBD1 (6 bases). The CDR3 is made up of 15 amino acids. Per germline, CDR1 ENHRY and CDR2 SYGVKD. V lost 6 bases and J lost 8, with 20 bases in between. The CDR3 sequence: CAISTQGSTLDEQFF. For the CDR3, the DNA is TGTGCCATCAGCACACAGGGTTCTACACTGGATGAGCAGTTCTTC.

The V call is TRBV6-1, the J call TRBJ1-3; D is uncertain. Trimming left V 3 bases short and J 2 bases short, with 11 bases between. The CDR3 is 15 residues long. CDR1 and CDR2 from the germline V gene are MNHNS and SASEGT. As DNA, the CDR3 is TGTGCCAGCAGTGATCGAACCGGGACTGGAAACACCATATATTTT. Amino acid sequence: CASSDRTGTGNTIYF.

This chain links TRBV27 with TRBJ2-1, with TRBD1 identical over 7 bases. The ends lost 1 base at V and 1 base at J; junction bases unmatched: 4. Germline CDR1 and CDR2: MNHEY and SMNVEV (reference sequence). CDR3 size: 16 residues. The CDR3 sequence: CASSLFPTGSYNEQFF. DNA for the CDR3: TGTGCCAGCAGTTTATTCCCGACAGGGTCCTACAATGAGCAGTTCTTC.

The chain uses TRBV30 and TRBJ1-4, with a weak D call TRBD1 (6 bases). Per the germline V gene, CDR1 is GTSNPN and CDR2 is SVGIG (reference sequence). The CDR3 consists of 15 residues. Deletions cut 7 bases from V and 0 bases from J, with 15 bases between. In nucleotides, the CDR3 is TGTGCCTTACGCGCACAGGGCTCAACTAATGAAAAACTGTTTTTT. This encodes CALRAQGSTNEKLFF.

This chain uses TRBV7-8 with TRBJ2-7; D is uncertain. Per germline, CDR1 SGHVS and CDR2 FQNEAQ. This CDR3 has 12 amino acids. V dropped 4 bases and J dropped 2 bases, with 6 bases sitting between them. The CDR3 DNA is TGTGCCAGCAGCTCCCATACCTACGAGCAGTACTTC. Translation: CASSSHTYEQYF.

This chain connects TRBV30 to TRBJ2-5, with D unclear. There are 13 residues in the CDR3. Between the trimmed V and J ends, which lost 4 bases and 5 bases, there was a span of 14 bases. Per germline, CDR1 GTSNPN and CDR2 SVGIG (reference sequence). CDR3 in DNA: TGTGCCTGGACCGCAGAATCGTCCGAGACCCAGTACTTC. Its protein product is CAWTAESSETQYF.

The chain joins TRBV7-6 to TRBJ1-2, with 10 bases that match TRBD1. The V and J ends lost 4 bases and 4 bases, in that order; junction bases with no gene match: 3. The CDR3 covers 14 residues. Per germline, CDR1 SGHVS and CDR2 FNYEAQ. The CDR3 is CASSSGQGTYGYTF. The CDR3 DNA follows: TGTGCCAGCAGCTCGGGACAGGGGACCTATGGCTACACCTTC.

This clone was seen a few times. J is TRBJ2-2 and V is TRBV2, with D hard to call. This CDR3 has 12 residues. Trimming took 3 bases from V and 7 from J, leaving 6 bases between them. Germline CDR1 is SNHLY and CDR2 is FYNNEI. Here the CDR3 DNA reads TGTGCCAGCAGTGACTCCTTCGGGGAGCTGTTTTTT. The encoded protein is CASSDSFGELFF. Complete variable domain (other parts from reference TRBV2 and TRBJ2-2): EPEVTQTPSHQVTQMGQEVILRCVPISNHLYFYWYRQILGQKVEFLVSFYNNEISEKSEIFDDQFSVERPDGSNFTLKIRSTKLEDSAMYFCASSDSFGELFFGEGSRLTVL.

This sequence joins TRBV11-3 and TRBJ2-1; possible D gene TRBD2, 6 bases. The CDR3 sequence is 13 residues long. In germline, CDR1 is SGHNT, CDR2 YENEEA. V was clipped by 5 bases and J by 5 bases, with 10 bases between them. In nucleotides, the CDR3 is TGTGCCAGCAGCGGGGGGACGAACAATGAGCAGTTCTTC. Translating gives CASSGGTNNEQFF.

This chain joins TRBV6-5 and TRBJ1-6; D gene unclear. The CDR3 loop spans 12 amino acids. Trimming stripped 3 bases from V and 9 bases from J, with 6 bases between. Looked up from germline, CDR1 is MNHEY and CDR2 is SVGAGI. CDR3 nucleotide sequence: TGTGCCAGCAGTTATGAGGGTTCACCCCTCCACTTT. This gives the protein CASSYEGSPLHF.

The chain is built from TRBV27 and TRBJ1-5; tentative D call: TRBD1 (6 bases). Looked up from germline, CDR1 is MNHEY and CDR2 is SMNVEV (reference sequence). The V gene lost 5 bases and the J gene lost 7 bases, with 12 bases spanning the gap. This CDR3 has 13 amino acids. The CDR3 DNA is TGTGCCAGCAGTGGAACAGGGTACCAGCCCCAGCATTTT. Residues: CASSGTGYQPQHF.

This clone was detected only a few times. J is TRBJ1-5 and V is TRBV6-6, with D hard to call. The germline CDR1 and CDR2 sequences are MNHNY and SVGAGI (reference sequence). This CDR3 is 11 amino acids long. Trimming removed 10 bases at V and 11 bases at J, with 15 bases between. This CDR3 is CATSPGWSQHF. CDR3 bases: TGTGCCACCTCCCCGGGTTGGTCCCAGCATTTT.

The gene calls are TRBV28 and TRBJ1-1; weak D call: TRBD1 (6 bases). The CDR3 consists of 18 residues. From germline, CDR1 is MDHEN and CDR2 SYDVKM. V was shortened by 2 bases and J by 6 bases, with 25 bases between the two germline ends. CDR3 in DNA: TGTGCCAGCAGTTTAGGGGGCCTCTTAGCAACCCTGGTGGCTGAAGCTTTCTTT. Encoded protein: CASSLGGLLATLVAEAFF.